This TCR beta chain was obtained from a study of blood T cell repertoires in COVID-19. The protocol was immunoSEQ multiplex PCR, while the TCRdb copy is restricted to in-frame clones and leaves out a portion. The sample carries hundreds of thousands of clones, around 87% recorded once. CDR1 and CDR2 from the germline V gene are KGHDR and SFDVKD. Trimming at V came to 9 bases and at J to 5 bases, leaving 11 bases not matched to a gene. This CDR3 has 15 amino acids. Assignment of participants to cohorts was predicated upon participant-reported clinical history. Specimen: PBMCs or T cells enriched from blood (not recorded which). The receptor comes from a woman aged 18-29 years who had recovered from COVID-19. V and J are TRBV24-1 and TRBJ1-2, with 10 bases lining up with TRBD1. Here the CDR3 reads CATPPGQGEGYGYTF. The CDR3 DNA reads as TGTGCCACCCCCCCTGGACAGGGGGAGGGATATGGCTACACCTTC.